This T cell receptor gamma chain was observed in a study of γδ T cells in repeated Plasmodium falciparum infection. Whole-study context: Malian samples came from no-transmission periods or across acute febrile malaria episodes. Study-level points and caveats: Many TCRgamma sequences overlapped between individuals in stable Vgamma9/Vdelta2+ repertoires. Compared with Australian children, Malian Vdelta2-negative repertoires seemed more clonal, less diverse, less shared.

TRG and TRD sequences were obtained from every sorted gammadelta sample. TCRdb ran CATT on the multiplex PCR reads. The sample has 28,000 or so gamma-chain clones, 1.4% seen once; the top ten hold around 19%. This clone was found many times. Its antigen is as yet unknown. This CDR3 spans 12 amino acids. V lost 0 bases and J lost 11; bases outside the gene matches: 7. CDR1 and CDR2 from the germline V gene are VTNTFY and YDVSTARD (reference sequence). Gammadelta T cells were flow-sorted from PBMC into Vgamma9/Vdelta2+ and Vdelta2-negative populations for bulk analysis. J is TRGJ1 or TRGJ2 and V is TRGV3. The origin of this receptor is a pool of human donors (malaria-infected and uninfected, not separated). Sequenced input: gamma-delta T cells from blood. The CDR3 region is CATWDRHEEKLF. The DNA of the CDR3 is TGTGCCACCTGGGACAGGCATGAGGAGAAACTCTTT.